What follows are 10 T cell receptor beta chains derived from one specimen sequenced in a study of cytotoxic CD8 clonotypes in ibrutinib-treated CLL. Profiling relied on immunoSEQ multiplex PCR, and the TCRdb table lists in-frame clones only, not all of them. The sample carries fewer than 85,000 clones, roughly 80% recorded once. Sequenced here: PBMCs, sampled after 12 months of ibrutinib treatment. These receptor sequences come from a human donor with chronic lymphocytic leukemia.

CDR3 residues: CASSQLAGGYEQYF. The CDR3 coding sequence is TGTGCCAGTAGTCAACTAGCGGGAGGCTACGAGCAGTACTTC. V usage is TRBV19 and J usage is TRBJ2-7; TRBD2 aligns across 12 bases. Unmatched junction bases numbered 2, after V lost 5 bases and J lost 3 bases. The CDR3 consists of 14 residues. Germline-derived CDR1 and CDR2 are LNHDA and SQIVND (reference sequence).

The rearrangement joins TRBV25-1 to TRBJ1-1; tentatively, D is TRBD1 (6 bases). The CDR3 totals 15 residues. The germline V gene has CDR1 MGHDK and CDR2 SYGVNS. Trimming removed 2 bases at V and 4 bases at J, with 14 bases between. The CDR3 protein is CASSEGGRVFTEAFF. CDR3 nucleotide sequence: TGTGCCAGCAGTGAAGGGGGCAGGGTGTTCACTGAAGCTTTCTTT.

J is TRBJ1-1 and V is TRBV4-2, with 7 bases identical to TRBD1. The CDR3 spans 15 residues. With 3 bases clipped from V and 4 bases from J, the junction kept 8 bases outside the gene matches. Germline CDR1 is LGHNA and CDR2 is YNFKEQ. The CDR3 region has the DNA TGTGCCAGCAGCCATGAATCGACAGGGTCCACTGAAGCTTTCTTT. Translation: CASSHESTGSTEAFF.

The rearrangement joins TRBV21-1 to TRBJ2-1; the table gives TRBD2 as D, unverified against the DNA. TRBV21-1 counts as a pseudogene. The CDR3 consists of 19 residues. The CDR3 region is CASSEPGLAGRSSYNEQFF. The DNA for the CDR3 is TGTGCCAGCAGCGAGCCGGGACTAGCGGGGCGAAGCTCCTACAATGAGCAGTTCTTC.

J is TRBJ1-2 and V is TRBV6-1, with D perhaps TRBD1 (6 bases). Germline V gene data show CDR1 as MNHNS and CDR2 as SASEGT. V shed 6 bases and J shed 2 bases, with 7 bases lying between them. The CDR3 spans 12 residues. The CDR3 here is CASSGQNYGYTF. The CDR3 bases are TGTGCCAGCAGCGGACAGAACTATGGCTACACCTTC.

V usage is TRBV5-1 and J usage is TRBJ2-5; perhaps TRBD2 as D (6 bases). Germline V gene data show CDR1 as SGHRS and CDR2 as YFSETQ. The CDR3 covers 18 residues. Deletions cut 0 bases from V and 4 bases from J, with 22 bases between. DNA for the CDR3: TGCGCCAGCAGCTTGGCCGGCCGGGGCTTACAGGAGGGAGAGACCCAGTACTTC. Protein sequence: CASSLAGRGLQEGETQYF.

The chain has TRBV7-9 and TRBJ2-5; 7 nucleotides match TRBD2. Germline V lookup: CDR1 SEHNR, CDR2 FQNEAQ (reference sequence). Germline trimming cut 0 bases from V and 0 bases from J; bases unmatched to any gene: 1. The CDR3 spans 15 residues. The CDR3 region has the DNA TGTGCCAGCAGCTTAGCGGGGGGGTACCAAGAGACCCAGTACTTC. Protein product: CASSLAGGYQETQYF.

The chain recombines TRBV5-4 with TRBJ1-1, with a weak D call TRBD1 (6 bases). The CDR3 has 16 residues. Trimming shortened V by 1 base and J by 8 bases, and 21 bases separated the two germline ends. Per the germline V gene, CDR1 is SGHNT and CDR2 is YYREEE (reference sequence). CDR3 nucleotide sequence: TGTGCCAGCAGCTTGAGTCTAGGGCAGGGGTCTTCCGAAGCTTTCTTT. Protein sequence: CASSLSLGQGSSEAFF. Full variable domain (rest looked up from reference TRBV5-4 and TRBJ1-1): ETGVTQSPTHLIKTRGQQVTLRCSSQSGHNTVSWYQQALGQGPQFIFQYYREEENGRGNFPPRFSGLQFPNYSSELNVNALELDDSALYLCASSLSLGQGSSEAFFGQGTRLTVV.

This rearrangement joins TRBV7-8 to TRBJ1-6; perhaps TRBD1 as D (6 bases). The CDR3 is 13 residues long. V gave up 5 bases and J gave up 10 bases, with 12 bases separating them. Germline values: CDR1 SGHVS, CDR2 FQNEAQ. The CDR3: CASSIQGKSPLHF. The CDR3 coding sequence is TGTGCCAGCAGCATACAGGGAAAGTCACCCCTCCACTTT.

CDR3 in amino acids: CASSYLPPQGGTEAFF. In DNA, the CDR3 is TGTGCCAGCAGTTACTTGCCCCCCCAGGGCGGCACTGAAGCTTTCTTT. This chain uses TRBV6-5 with TRBJ1-1; tentatively, D is TRBD1 (5 bases). Germline V lookup: CDR1 MNHEY, CDR2 SVGAGI. The CDR3 totals 16 residues. Trimming stripped 1 base from V and 4 bases from J, with 16 bases between.